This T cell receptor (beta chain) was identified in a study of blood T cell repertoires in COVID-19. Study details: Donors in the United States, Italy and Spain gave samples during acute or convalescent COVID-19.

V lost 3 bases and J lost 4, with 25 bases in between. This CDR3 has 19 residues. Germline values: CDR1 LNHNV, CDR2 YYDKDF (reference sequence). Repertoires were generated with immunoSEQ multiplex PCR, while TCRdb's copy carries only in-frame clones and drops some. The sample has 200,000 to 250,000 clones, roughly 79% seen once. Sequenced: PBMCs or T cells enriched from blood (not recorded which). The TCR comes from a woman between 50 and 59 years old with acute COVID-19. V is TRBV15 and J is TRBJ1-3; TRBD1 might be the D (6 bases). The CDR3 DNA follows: TGTGCCACCAGCAGTCCCCTCTTCCTTCGGGGGGCATCAGGAAACACCATATATTTT. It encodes CATSSPLFLRGASGNTIYF.